What follows are 11 T cell receptor beta chains derived from one specimen sequenced in a study of T cells in Graves' hyperthyroidism and ophthalmopathy. RNA transcripts provided the source from which TCR beta CDR3 regions were amplified. Initially, a first-round RT-PCR of the TCR CDR3 employed the HTBI primer set. One entry per CDR3 protein, called by TCRdb with MiXCR from the multiplex PCR reads. The table has approximately 610,000 distinct CDR3 sequences, around 15% seen once; the top ten hold around 4.1%. The sequenced sample consisted of blood. All receptors come from a woman aged 40 to 50 with Graves' ophthalmopathy.

The chain employs TRBV12-3 or TRBV12-4 and TRBJ1-1; D might be TRBD1 (6 bases). V lost 6 bases to trimming and J lost 5 bases, with 22 bases between them. The CDR3 runs 16 residues. The DNA for the CDR3 is TGTGCCAGCAGCCCAAACCCCCGCAGGGGCGGAACTGAAGCTTTCTTT. Translating gives CASSPNPRRGGTEAFF.

This chain links TRBV7-2 with TRBJ1-5, with 8 bases that match TRBD1. This CDR3 contains 15 residues. The germline V gene has CDR1 SGHTA and CDR2 FQGNSA. V shed 5 bases and J 5 bases; nucleotides not matched to a gene: 8. CDR3 nucleotides: TGTGCCAGCAGCCGACGGACAGGGAGGGATCAGCCCCAGCATTTT. Its protein product is CASSRRTGRDQPQHF.

The chain combines TRBV6-1 with TRBJ2-7; no clear D. This CDR3 has 14 amino acids. V shed 8 bases and J shed 0 bases, with 14 bases lying between them. Germline CDR1 MNHNS, CDR2 SASEGT. The CDR3 sequence: CASARTGLSYEQYF. DNA for the CDR3: TGTGCCAGCGCCCGAACCGGTCTCTCCTACGAGCAGTACTTC.

The sample holds a few counts of this clonotype. The chain links TRBV19 to TRBJ1-1; TRBD1 is a possible D gene (6 bases). The CDR3 has 9 amino acids. CDR1 LNHDA and CDR2 SQIVND come from the germline V gene (reference sequence). Deletions cut 9 bases from V and 12 bases from J, with 11 bases between. The CDR3 reads CASTGFSFF. Here the CDR3 DNA reads TGTGCCAGCACAGGGTTTTCTTTCTTT. Full variable domain (rest looked up from reference TRBV19 and TRBJ1-1): DGGITQSPKYLFRKEGQNVTLSCEQNLNHDAMYWYRQDPGQGLRLIYYSQIVNDFQKGDIAEGYSVSREKKESFPLTVTSAQKNPTAFYLCASTGFSFFGQGTRLTVV.

Many counts were recorded for this clonotype. This sequence joins TRBV12-3 or TRBV12-4 and TRBJ2-5; tentative D call: TRBD1 (10 bases). The CDR3 covers 17 residues. The ends were cut back, 4 bases at V and 5 bases at J, with 23 bases in the middle. CDR3 coding DNA: TGTGCCAGCAGTTACCCGCGGGAGGGACAGGGGAGCGAGACCCAGTACTTC. It is translated as CASSYPREGQGSETQYF.

This clonotype was counted at least ten times. This chain joins TRBV5-6 and TRBJ2-5; 8 bases align to TRBD2. The CDR3 consists of 16 residues. Per germline, CDR1 SGHDT and CDR2 YYEEEE. Trimming removed 4 bases from V and 5 bases from J; junction bases left unmatched: 13. Here the CDR3 reads CASSERLALRGETQYF. The CDR3 DNA reads TGTGCCAGCAGCGAAAGACTAGCGCTGAGGGGGGAGACCCAGTACTTC.

This clonotype has ten or more counts. J is TRBJ1-2 and V is TRBV11-1; 7 bases fit TRBD1. The junction had 7 bases not matched to a gene; V was cut back by 3 bases and J by 0 bases. The germline V gene encodes CDR1 SGHAT and CDR2 FQDESV (reference sequence). This CDR3 has 16 amino acids. CDR3 residues: CASSLRDSPANYGYTF. The DNA for the CDR3 is TGTGCCAGCAGCTTGCGGGACAGCCCAGCTAACTATGGCTACACCTTC.

This clonotype has a count of ten or more. This sequence joins TRBV7-6 and TRBJ1-2; D ambiguous. V lost 1 base and J 7 bases, leaving 7 bases between the germline ends. The CDR3 has 12 residues. Germline V gene lookup returns CDR1 SGHVS and CDR2 FNYEAQ. Here the CDR3 reads CASSLVGFGYTF. Written as DNA, the CDR3 is TGTGCCAGCAGCTTAGTCGGGTTTGGCTACACCTTC.

This clonotype showed up many times. The chain links TRBV12-3 or TRBV12-4 to TRBJ2-7; D possibly matches TRBD1 or TRBD2 (5 bases each). The CDR3 runs to 14 residues. The V end lost 7 bases, the J end lost 5 bases, and 18 bases lay between the germline ends. CDR3 region: CASTPGGIGDEQYF. CDR3 bases: TGTGCCAGCACTCCTGGGGGTATTGGTGACGAGCAGTACTTC.

This clonotype was detected only a few times. This chain joins TRBV3-1 and TRBJ2-7, with D maybe TRBD1 (6 bases). The CDR3 loop spans 12 amino acids. CDR1 and CDR2 from the germline V gene are LGHDT and YNNKEL (reference sequence). In nucleotides, the CDR3 is TGTGTGCCGGGACAAAGCCAATACGAGCAGTACTTC. This gives the protein CVPGQSQYEQYF.

This chain joins TRBV29-1 and TRBJ2-7, with TRBD2 matching 10 bases. The length of the CDR3 is 15 residues. The germline CDR1 and CDR2 sequences are SQVTM and ANQGSEA. Unmatched junction bases numbered 12, after V lost 5 bases and J lost 5 bases. The CDR3 sequence is CSVMVSSGSLNEQYF. DNA of the CDR3: TGCAGCGTTATGGTTTCTAGCGGGAGTCTGAACGAGCAGTACTTC.